Presented here are 11 T cell receptor beta chains from one specimen sequenced in a study of OX40 agonist ivuxolimab in advanced cancers. Clones were read by immunoSEQ multiplex PCR, and TCRdb kept only the in-frame ones, dropping some. The sample yields tens of thousands of clones, around 87% seen once. The sample here was CD4+ or CD8+ T cells sorted from blood, taken in a trial of the OX40 agonist ivuxolimab. These receptors came from an adult with an advanced solid tumor such as melanoma, head and neck, liver or kidney cancer.

The chain combines TRBV6-1 with TRBJ2-2; 10 bases match TRBD2. CDR3 size: 16 residues. J gave up 7 bases and V 2 bases, and 7 bases lay outside the gene matches. Germline V gives CDR1 MNHNS, CDR2 SASEGT. The CDR3 region is CASSEPAGGSDGELFF. The CDR3 region has the DNA TGTGCCAGCAGTGAACCAGCGGGAGGGTCGGACGGGGAGCTGTTTTTT.

This rearrangement joins TRBV5-1 to TRBJ2-6; TRBD1 matches 10 bases. From germline, CDR1 is SGHRS and CDR2 YFSETQ. V gave up 4 bases and J gave up 0 bases; unmatched junction bases: 10. The CDR3 sequence is 19 residues long. In nucleotides, the CDR3 is TGCGCCAGCAGCCCGGAAGGGGACAGGGGCTACTCTGGGGCCAACGTCCTGACTTTC. This encodes CASSPEGDRGYSGANVLTF.

V usage is TRBV28 and J usage is TRBJ1-3, with TRBD1 as a possible D gene (6 bases). This CDR3 spans 14 amino acids. Germline V CDR1 and CDR2: MDHEN, SYDVKM. Trimming left V 11 bases short and J 0 bases short, with 14 bases between. Here the CDR3 DNA reads TGTGCCGCCACGGACAGTTTCTCTGGAAACACCATATATTTT. Protein sequence: CAATDSFSGNTIYF.

The CDR3 coding sequence is TGTGCCAGCAGCCCGACTAGCGGGGGGCAAGAGACCCAGTACTTC. Encoded protein: CASSPTSGGQETQYF. The chain joins TRBV6-5 to TRBJ2-5, with 13 nucleotides matching TRBD2. The germline V gene has CDR1 MNHEY and CDR2 SVGAGI. There are 15 residues in the CDR3. J lost 2 bases, V lost 6 bases, and 3 bases had no gene match.

The rearrangement uses TRBV19 and TRBJ2-5; 10 bases align to TRBD2. The J call is doubtful: the DNA matches TRBJ2-7 better. This CDR3 comprises 15 residues. CDR1 is LNHDA, CDR2 SQIVND, per germline (reference sequence). The CDR3 DNA follows: TGTGCCAGTCGCTTAGCGGGGGGAACCTCCTACGAGCAGTACTTC. Translating it yields CASRLAGGTSYEQYF.

This rearrangement joins TRBV6-4 to TRBJ1-5, with D maybe TRBD1 (5 bases). Trimming took 8 bases from V and 2 from J, leaving 19 bases between them. This CDR3 contains 16 residues. Germline assignment: CDR1 MRHNA and CDR2 SNTAGT. The CDR3 spells CASHDGGWAGNQPQHF. CDR3 nucleotide sequence: TGTGCCAGCCACGACGGGGGTTGGGCGGGCAATCAGCCCCAGCATTTT.

The V gene is TRBV7-7, the J gene TRBJ2-7; D remains unclear. The CDR3 is made up of 12 amino acids. V lost 4 bases and J 2 bases, leaving 6 bases between the germline ends. The germline V gene encodes CDR1 SSHAT and CDR2 FNYEAQ (reference sequence). The DNA for the CDR3 is TGTGCCAGCAGCTACAGACCCTACGAGCAGTACTTC. As protein: CASSYRPYEQYF.

The chain has TRBV5-1 and TRBJ2-3; D call uncertain. The V end was cut by 2 bases, the J end by 4 bases, with 11 bases between. Germline values: CDR1 SGHRS, CDR2 YFSETQ. The CDR3 is made up of 14 amino acids. The CDR3 here is CASSLAGLADTQYF. In DNA form, the CDR3 reads TGCGCCAGCAGCTTAGCAGGATTGGCAGATACGCAGTATTTT. The full variable domain, with the rest looked up from reference TRBV5-1 and TRBJ2-3, is KAGVTQTPRYLIKTRGQQVTLSCSPISGHRSVSWYQQTPGQGLQFLFEYFSETQRNKGNFPGRFSGRQFSNSRSEMNVSTLELGDSALYLCASSLAGLADTQYFGPGTRLTVL.

The rearrangement links TRBV19 to TRBJ1-1, with 8 bases matching TRBD1. The V and J ends lost 3 bases and 6 bases, in that order; junction bases with no gene match: 6. The CDR3 sequence is 14 residues long. CDR1 is LNHDA, CDR2 SQIVND, per germline (reference sequence). The CDR3 bases are TGTGCCAGTAGTATCGACAGGGGTGGGGCTGAAGCTTTCTTT. Its translation: CASSIDRGGAEAFF.

This sequence joins TRBV11-2 and TRBJ1-5; TRBD1 matches 10 bases. Germline CDR1 reads SGHAT; CDR2 reads FQNNGV. The CDR3 has 18 amino acids. Unmatched junction bases numbered 7, after V lost 0 bases and J lost 2 bases. For the CDR3, the DNA is TGTGCCAGCAGCTTAGAGGGGGACAGGGGTGGGTGCAATCAGCCCCAGCATTTT. It translates to CASSLEGDRGGCNQPQHF. The full variable domain, rest sourced from reference TRBV11-2 and TRBJ1-5, is EAGVAQSPRYKIIEKRQSVAFWCNPISGHATLYWYQQILGQGPKLLIQFQNNGVVDDSQLPKDRFSAERLKGVDSTLKIQPAKLEDSAVYLCASSLEGDRGGCNQPQHFGDGTRLSIL.

The CDR3 DNA follows: TGTGCCAGCAATTTCGACAGAACTAACTATGGCTACACCTTC. Translation gives CASNFDRTNYGYTF. The V and J genes are TRBV2 and TRBJ1-2; TRBD1 is a possible D gene (5 bases). In germline, CDR1 is SNHLY, CDR2 FYNNEI. V gave up 7 bases and J gave up 0 bases, with 12 bases separating them. This CDR3 contains 14 residues.